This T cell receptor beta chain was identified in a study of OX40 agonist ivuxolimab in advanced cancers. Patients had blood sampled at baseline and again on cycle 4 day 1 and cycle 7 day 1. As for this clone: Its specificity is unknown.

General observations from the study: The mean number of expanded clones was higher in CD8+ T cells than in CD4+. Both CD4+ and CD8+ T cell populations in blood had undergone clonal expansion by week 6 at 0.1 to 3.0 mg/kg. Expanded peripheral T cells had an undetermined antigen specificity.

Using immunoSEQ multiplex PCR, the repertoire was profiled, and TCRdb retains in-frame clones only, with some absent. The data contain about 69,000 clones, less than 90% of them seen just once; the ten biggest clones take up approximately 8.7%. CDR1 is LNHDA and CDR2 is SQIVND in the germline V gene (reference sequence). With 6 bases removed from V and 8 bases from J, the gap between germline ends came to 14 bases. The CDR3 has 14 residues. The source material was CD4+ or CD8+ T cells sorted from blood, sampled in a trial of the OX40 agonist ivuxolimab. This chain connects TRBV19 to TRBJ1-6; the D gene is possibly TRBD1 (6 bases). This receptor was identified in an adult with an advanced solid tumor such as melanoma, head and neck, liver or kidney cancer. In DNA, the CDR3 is TGTGCCAGTAGCCTACAGGGTTTTGATTCACCCCTCCACTTT. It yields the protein CASSLQGFDSPLHF.